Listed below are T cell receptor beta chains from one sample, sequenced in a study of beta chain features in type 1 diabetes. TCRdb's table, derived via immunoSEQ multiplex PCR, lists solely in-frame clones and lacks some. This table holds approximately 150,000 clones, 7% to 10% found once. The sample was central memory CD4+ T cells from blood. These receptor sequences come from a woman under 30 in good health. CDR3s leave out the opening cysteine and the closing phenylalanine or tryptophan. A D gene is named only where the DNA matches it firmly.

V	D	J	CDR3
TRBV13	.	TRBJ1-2	ASSSRTAYGYT
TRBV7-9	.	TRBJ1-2	ASSRDGLYYGYT
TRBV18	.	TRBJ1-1	ASRRQPETEAF
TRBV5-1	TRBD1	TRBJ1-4	ASSGQGAANEKLF
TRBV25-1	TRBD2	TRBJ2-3	ASSEPGAGGSSTDTQY
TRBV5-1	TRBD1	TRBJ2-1	ASSSTGDNEQF
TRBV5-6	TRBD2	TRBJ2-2	ASSSGGANTGELF
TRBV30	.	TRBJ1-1	AWSRQANTEAF
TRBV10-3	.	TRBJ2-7	AISASSLSGEQY
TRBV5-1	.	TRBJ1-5	ASSWAPQPQH
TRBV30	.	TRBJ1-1	ARSGMGNTEAF
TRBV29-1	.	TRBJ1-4	SVQVTGHNEKLF
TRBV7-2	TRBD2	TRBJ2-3	ASSAGVGDTQY
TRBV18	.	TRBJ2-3	ASSPALAFGTDTQY
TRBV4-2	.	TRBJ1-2	ASSQDLQNYGYT
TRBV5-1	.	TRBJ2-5	ASSSGSGRQETQY
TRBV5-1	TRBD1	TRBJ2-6	ASSPLTTGGSGANVLT
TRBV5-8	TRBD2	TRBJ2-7	ASSLGGTSGAPHLPYEQY
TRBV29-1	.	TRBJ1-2	SAISVRASYGYT
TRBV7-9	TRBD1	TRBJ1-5	ASSSSTGSLLGQPQH
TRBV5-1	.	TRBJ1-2	ASSLDPGSLNYGYT
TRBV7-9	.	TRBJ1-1	ASSLTGIEAF
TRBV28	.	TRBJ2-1	ASSLMAGYYNEQF
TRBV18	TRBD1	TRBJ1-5	ASSRDRDQPQH
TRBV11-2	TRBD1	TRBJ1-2	ASSPGGGQDAYGYT
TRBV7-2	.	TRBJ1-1	ASSFSSYTEAF
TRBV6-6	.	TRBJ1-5	ASRRQSNQPQH
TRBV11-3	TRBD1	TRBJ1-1	ASSGQGHTEAF
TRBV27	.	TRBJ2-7	ASSLSGVPYEQY
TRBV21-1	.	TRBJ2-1	ASSNNWGDNEQF
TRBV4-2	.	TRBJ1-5	ASSQERTSNQPQH
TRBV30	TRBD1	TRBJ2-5	AWSPPQAALTGGETQY
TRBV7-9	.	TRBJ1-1	ASSLWGGTEAF
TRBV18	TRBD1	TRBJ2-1	ASSPQGADEQF
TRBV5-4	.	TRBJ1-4	ASSPEGGRKKLF
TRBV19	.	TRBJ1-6	ASSPRQATPLH
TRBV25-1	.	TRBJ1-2	ASSDQGYGYT
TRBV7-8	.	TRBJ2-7	ASSPRYLEQY